This record covers a single T cell receptor (beta chain). The antigen is undetermined. This specimen belongs to a study of cytotoxic CD8 clonotypes in ibrutinib-treated CLL. Background on the study: Of a cohort that held some 12 relapsed/refractory and under 16 treatment-naive patients, some 17 were IGHV unmutated. Among the samples, the mean was about 260,000 productive templates and some 100,000 productive rearrangements.

Points from the study as a whole: Contraction or stability on treatment characterized the public clonotypes, which were uncommon. Sustained-remission and progressing patients were not sampled at matched times.

Trimming at V came to 1 base and at J to 1 base, leaving 2 bases not matched to a gene. CDR1 and CDR2 from the germline V gene are LNHNV and YYDKDF (reference sequence). The CDR3 has 16 amino acids. Generated by immunoSEQ multiplex PCR, the TCRdb table keeps only in-frame clones and is missing some. Of approximately 200,000 clones in the sample, around 72% are singletons; the top ten hold around 15%. The rearrangement links TRBV15 to TRBJ2-2, with TRBD2 matching over 8 bases. This specimen was PBMCs, taken after 24 months of ibrutinib treatment. This receptor was taken from a human donor with chronic lymphocytic leukemia. The CDR3 bases are TGTGCCACCAGCAGAGTTAGCGGGGTGAACACCGGGGAGCTGTTTTTT. It yields the protein CATSRVSGVNTGELFF.